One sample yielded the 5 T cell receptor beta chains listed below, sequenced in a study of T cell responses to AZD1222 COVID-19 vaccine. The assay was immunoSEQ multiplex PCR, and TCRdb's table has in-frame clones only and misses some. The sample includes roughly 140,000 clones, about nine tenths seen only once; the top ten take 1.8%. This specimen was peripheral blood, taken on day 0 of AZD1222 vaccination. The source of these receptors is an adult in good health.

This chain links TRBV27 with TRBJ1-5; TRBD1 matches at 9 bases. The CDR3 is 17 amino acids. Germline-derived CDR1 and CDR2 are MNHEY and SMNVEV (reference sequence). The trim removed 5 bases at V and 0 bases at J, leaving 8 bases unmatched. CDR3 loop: CASSPLGQGYSNQPQHF. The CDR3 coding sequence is TGTGCCAGCAGTCCCCTGGGACAGGGATATAGCAATCAGCCCCAGCATTTT.

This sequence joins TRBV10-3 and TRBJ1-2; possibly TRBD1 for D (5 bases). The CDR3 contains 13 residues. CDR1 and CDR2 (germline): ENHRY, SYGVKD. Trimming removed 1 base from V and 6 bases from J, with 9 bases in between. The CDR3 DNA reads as TGTGCCATCAGTGAGTTTAGGGGCAATGGCTACACCTTC. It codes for CAISEFRGNGYTF.

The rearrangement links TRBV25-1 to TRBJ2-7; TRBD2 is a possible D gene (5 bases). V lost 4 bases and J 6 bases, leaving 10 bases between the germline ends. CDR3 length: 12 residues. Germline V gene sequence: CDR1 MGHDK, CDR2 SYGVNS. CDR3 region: CASSANAGEQYF. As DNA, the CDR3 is TGTGCCAGCAGTGCCAATGCGGGCGAGCAGTACTTC.

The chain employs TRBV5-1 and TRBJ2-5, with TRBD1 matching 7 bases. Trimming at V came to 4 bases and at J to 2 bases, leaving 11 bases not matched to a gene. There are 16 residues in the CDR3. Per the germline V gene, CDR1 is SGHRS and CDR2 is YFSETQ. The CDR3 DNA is TGCGCCAGCAGCGAGACAGGGCGGCCAGTTCAAGAGACCCAGTACTTC. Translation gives CASSETGRPVQETQYF.

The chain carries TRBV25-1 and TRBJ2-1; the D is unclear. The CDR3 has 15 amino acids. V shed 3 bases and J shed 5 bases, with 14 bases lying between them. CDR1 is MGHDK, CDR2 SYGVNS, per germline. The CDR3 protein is CASSDWTVSNNEQFF. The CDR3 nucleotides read TGTGCCAGCAGTGACTGGACGGTTAGTAACAATGAGCAGTTCTTC. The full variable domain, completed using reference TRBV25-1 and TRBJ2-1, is EADIYQTPRYLVIGTGKKITLECSQTMGHDKMYWYQQDPGMELHLIHYSYGVNSTEKGDLSSESTVSRIRTEHFPLTLESARPSHTSQYLCASSDWTVSNNEQFFGPGTRLTVL.